This T cell receptor (beta chain) comes out of a study of CD8 T cells in ankylosing spondylitis. The study's findings and limits: One TCR beta motif, made up of roughly eight highly homologous variants, appeared characteristic of ankylosing spondylitis blood. Disease-linked clones were CD8+ and relatively rare in peripheral blood. From matched ankylosing spondylitis synovial fluid, disease-linked clones were reportedly recovered at significantly enriched levels.

In germline, CDR1 is DFQATT, CDR2 SNEGSKA (reference sequence). The CDR3 loop spans 16 amino acids. V dropped 4 bases and J dropped 0; count of bases not matched to a gene: 7. This clonotype has a count of ten or more. Its specificity is unknown. Libraries of TCR beta came from quantitative 5'-RACE with molecular barcodes. Each CDR3 protein gets one entry after TCRdb re-called the 5' RACE reads with MiXCR. This table has roughly 220,000 distinct CDR3 sequences, 10% appearing once. This TCR came from a male donor with ankylosing spondylitis or in good health (not recorded which). This chain uses TRBV20-1 with TRBJ2-3; TRBD2 matches 10 bases. The specimen was blood, either unsorted or a sorted T cell fraction (not recorded which). The CDR3 DNA follows: TGCAGTGCTATCGACTTAGCGGGGGGAAGCACAGATACGCAGTATTTT. Encoded protein: CSAIDLAGGSTDTQYF.